The clone carrying this T cell receptor beta chain was observed many times. The antigen is undetermined. The CDR3 contains 14 residues. Germline CDR1 is LGHNA and CDR2 is YSLEER. Deletions cut 6 bases from V and 8 bases from J, with 16 bases between. These data are taken from a study of spatial heterogeneity in lung cancer. General observations from the study: TCRs found ubiquitously expanded in tumor appeared in blood more at resection than at follow-up.

Time point noted: blood at routine non-recurrence follow-up after resection. TCRs were sequenced from unsorted whole RNA of tumor, nontumor lung or PBMC. Via MiXCR, TCRdb re-called the 5' RACE reads, giving one row per CDR3 protein. The sample yields some 120,000 distinct CDR3 sequences, more than 10% seen once. This sequence originates from a male donor with early-stage non-small cell lung cancer. The chain recombines TRBV4-3 with TRBJ2-2; a weak D match, TRBD1 (6 bases). The specimen was PBMCs, collected at follow-up. This chain's CDR3 is CASSPRGWTGELFF. CDR3 nucleotides: TGCGCCAGCAGTCCCAGGGGTTGGACTGGGGAGCTGTTTTTT.